Described below is a single T cell receptor (beta chain) sequence and its context. TCRdb's copy holds only in-frame clones and misses some; the assay was immunoSEQ multiplex PCR. The repertoire consists of about 24,000 clones, with 80% to 90% occurring once and the leading ten covering around 8%. Germline CDR1 is SNHLY and CDR2 is FYNNEI. V was shortened by 10 bases and J by 7 bases, with 17 bases between the two germline ends. The CDR3 has 13 residues. These data come from a study of T cell changes during pregnancy in multiple sclerosis. This TCR was recovered from a female donor in good health, enrolled as a control in a pregnancy study. Sequenced material: CD8+ T cells from peripheral blood mononuclear cells, taken in the first trimester of pregnancy. J is TRBJ2-4 and V is TRBV2, with a weak D call TRBD1 (6 bases). The CDR3 is CATLQGISNIQYF. The CDR3, as DNA: TGTGCCACCCTCCAGGGGATTTCGAACATTCAGTACTTC.